The entry below describes one TCR beta chain. What it binds is unknown. The data originate from a study of cytomegalovirus exposure and HLA in healthy donors. Study at large: A prior analysis found about 110 million unique TCR beta sequences from 150 million to 200 million T cells. Ancestry clustering placed about four fifths of over 300 genotyped donors in the Caucasian-associated cluster. Findings of the study overall: Donors belonging to an Asian-associated ancestry cluster reportedly showed fewer N-insertions in productive TCRs than the roughly 670-donor mean, according to what a later analysis found. Later on, a genetic analysis was performed. It linked a missense variant in DCLRE1C with V- and J-gene trimming of TCR beta.

The PCR made use of 60 Vbeta and 13 Jbeta primers. Sequencing used immunoSEQ multiplex PCR; TCRdb keeps in-frame clones, though not all of them. This sample has about 200,000 clones; approximately 80% occur once, and the top ten carry about 1.7%. This TCR derives from a man aged 50 or older in good health and CMV-seronegative. Sequencing was performed on PBMCs.

CDR3 loop: CATSRDLGTGNTGELFF. CDR3 DNA: TGTGCCACCAGCAGAGATCTGGGGACAGGGAACACCGGGGAGCTGTTTTTT. The chain couples TRBV15 to TRBJ2-2; 8 positions agree with TRBD1. V lost 0 bases and J lost 1; bases outside the gene matches: 4. CDR1 is LNHNV, CDR2 YYDKDF, per germline (reference sequence). CDR3 length: 17 amino acids.